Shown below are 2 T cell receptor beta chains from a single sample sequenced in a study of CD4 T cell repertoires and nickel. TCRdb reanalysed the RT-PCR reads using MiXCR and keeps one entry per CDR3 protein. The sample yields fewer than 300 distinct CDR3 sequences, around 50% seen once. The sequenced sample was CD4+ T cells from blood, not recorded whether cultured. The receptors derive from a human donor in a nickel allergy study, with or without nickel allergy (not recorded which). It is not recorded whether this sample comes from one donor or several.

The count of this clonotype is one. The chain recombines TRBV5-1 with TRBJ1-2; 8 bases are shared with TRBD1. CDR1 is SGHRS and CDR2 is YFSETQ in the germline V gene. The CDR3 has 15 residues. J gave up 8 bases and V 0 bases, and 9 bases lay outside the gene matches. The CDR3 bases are TGCGCCAGCAGCTTGGTGGGGACAGGTTTCGAAGGCTACACCTTC. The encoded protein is CASSLVGTGFEGYTF.

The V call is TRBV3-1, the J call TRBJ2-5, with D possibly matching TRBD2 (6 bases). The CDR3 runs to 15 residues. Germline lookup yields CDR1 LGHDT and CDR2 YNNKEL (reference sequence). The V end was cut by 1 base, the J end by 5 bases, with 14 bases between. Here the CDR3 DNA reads TGTGCCAGCAGCCAAGGGATGGGGACTTGGGAGACCCAGTACTTC. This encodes CASSQGMGTWETQYF.